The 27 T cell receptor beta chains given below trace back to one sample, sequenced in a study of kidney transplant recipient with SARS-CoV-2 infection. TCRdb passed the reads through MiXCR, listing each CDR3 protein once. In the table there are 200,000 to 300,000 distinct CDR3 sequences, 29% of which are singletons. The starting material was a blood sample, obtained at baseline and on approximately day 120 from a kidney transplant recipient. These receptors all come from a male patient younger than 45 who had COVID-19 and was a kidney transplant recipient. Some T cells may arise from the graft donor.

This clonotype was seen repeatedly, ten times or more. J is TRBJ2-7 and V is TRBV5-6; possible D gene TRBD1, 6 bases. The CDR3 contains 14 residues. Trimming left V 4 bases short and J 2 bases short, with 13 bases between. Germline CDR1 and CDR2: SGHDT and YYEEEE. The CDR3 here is CASSIAGVPYEQYF. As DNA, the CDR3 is TGTGCCAGCAGCATCGCAGGGGTACCCTACGAGCAGTACTTC. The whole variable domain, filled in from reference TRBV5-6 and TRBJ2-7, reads DAGVTQSPTHLIKTRGQQVTLRCSPKSGHDTVSWYQQALGQGPQFIFQYYEEEERQRGNFPDRFSGHQFPNYSSELNVNALLLGDSALYLCASSIAGVPYEQYFGPGTRLTVT.

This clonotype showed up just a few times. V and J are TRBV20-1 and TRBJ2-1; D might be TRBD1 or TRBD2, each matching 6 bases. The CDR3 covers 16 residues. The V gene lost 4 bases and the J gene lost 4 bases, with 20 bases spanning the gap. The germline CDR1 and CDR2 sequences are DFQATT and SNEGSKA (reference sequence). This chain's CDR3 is CSAKSAGHWSYNEQFF. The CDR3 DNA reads TGCAGTGCTAAGTCTGCGGGACACTGGTCTTACAATGAGCAGTTCTTC.

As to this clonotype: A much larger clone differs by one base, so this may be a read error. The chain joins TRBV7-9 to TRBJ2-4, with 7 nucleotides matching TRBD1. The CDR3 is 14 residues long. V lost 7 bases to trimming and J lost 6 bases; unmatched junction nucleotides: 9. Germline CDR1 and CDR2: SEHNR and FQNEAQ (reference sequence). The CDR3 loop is CASNLDRVLNIQYF. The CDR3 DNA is TGTGCCAGCAACCTCGACAGGGTCTTAAACATTCAGTACTTC.

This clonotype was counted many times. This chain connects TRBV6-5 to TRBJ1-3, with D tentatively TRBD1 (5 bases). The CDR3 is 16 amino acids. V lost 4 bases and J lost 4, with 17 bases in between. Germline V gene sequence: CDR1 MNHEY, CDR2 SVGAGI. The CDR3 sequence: CASSSGTGKGGNTIYF. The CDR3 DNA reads TGTGCCAGCAGTTCCGGGACGGGAAAAGGCGGAAACACCATATATTTT.

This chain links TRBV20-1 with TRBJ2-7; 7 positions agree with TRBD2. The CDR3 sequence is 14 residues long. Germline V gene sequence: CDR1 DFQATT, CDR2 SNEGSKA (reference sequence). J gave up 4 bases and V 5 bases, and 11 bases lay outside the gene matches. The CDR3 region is CSAPMGGVGYEQYF. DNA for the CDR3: TGCAGTGCTCCTATGGGAGGGGTCGGGTACGAGCAGTACTTC.

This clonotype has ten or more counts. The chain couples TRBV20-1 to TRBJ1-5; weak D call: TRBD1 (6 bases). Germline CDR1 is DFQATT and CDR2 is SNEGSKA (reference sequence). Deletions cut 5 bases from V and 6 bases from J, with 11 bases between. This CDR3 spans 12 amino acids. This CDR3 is CSALRGTQPQHF. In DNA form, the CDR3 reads TGCAGTGCTCTCAGGGGAACTCAGCCCCAGCATTTT.

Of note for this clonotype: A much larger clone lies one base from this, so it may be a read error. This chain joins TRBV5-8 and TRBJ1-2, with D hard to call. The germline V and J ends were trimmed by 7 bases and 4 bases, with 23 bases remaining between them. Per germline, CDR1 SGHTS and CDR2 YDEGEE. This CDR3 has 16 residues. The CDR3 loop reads CASHKFHPRKAYGYTF. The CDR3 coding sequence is TGTGCCAGCCACAAGTTTCATCCACGAAAGGCCTATGGCTACACCTTC.

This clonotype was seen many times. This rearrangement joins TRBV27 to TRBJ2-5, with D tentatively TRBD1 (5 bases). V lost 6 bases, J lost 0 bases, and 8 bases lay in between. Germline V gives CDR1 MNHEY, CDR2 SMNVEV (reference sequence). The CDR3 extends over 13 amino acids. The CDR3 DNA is TGTGCCAGCAGAAGACAGCACCAAGAGACCCAGTACTTC. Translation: CASRRQHQETQYF.

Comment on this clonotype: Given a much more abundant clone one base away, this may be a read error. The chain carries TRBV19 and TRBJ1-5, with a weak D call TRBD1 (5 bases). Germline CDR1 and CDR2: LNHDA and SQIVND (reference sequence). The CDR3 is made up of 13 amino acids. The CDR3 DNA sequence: TGTGCCAATAGTATCAGGGAATATCAGCCCCAGCATTTT. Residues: CANSIREYQPQHF.

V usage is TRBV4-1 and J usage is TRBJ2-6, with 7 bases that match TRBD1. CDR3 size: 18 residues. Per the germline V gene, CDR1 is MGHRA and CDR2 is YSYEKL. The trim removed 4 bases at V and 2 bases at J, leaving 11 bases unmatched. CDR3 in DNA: TGCGCCAGCAGCCTCGGCGGCAGGGGGAAGACTGGGGCCAACGTCCTGACTTTC. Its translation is CASSLGGRGKTGANVLTF.

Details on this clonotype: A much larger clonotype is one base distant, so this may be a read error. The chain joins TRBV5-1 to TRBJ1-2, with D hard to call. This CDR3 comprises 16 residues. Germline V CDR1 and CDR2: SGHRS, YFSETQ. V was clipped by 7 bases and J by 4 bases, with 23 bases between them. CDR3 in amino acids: CASCLPSVRKAYGYTF. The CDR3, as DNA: TGCGCCAGCTGTTTACCATCGGTTCGAAAGGCCTATGGCTACACCTTC.

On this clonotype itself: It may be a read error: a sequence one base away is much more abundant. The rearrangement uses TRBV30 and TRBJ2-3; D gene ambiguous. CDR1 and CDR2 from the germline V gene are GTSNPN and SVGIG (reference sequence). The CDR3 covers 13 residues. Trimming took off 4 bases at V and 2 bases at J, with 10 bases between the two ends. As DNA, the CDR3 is TGTGCCTGGATGGGCGGCCACACAGATACGCAGTATTTT. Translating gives CAWMGGHTDTQYF.

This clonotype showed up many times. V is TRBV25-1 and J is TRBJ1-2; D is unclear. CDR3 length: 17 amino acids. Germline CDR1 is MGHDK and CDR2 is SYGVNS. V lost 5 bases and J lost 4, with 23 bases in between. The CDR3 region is CASSSIGELGKTYGYTF. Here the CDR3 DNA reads TGTGCCAGCAGTTCAATAGGAGAACTGGGAAAGACCTATGGCTACACCTTC.

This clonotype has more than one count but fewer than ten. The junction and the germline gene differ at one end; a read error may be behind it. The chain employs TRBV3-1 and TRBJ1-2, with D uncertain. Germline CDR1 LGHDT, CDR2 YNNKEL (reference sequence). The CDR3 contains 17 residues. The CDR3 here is CVSSRELTLRKTYGYTF. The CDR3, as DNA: TGTGTCAGCAGCCGCGAACTCACCCTTCGAAAGACCTATGGCTACACCTTC. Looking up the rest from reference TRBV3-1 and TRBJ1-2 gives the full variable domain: DTAVSQTPKYLVTQMGNDKSIKCEQNLGHDTMYWYKQDSKKFLKIMFSYNNKELIINETVPNRFSPKSPDKAHLNLHINSLELGDSAVYFCVSSRELTLRKTYGYTFGSGTRLTVV.

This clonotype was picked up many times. The DNA for the CDR3 is TGCGCCAGCAGTTGCCCCGTGCTACGCAGAAAGACCTATGGCTACACCTTC. Residues: CASSCPVLRRKTYGYTF. The chain recombines TRBV23-1 with TRBJ1-2; D unclear. TRBV23-1 is an ORF for which the function is uncertain. The CDR3 is made up of 17 amino acids. Trimming left V 5 bases short and J 4 bases short, with 23 bases between.

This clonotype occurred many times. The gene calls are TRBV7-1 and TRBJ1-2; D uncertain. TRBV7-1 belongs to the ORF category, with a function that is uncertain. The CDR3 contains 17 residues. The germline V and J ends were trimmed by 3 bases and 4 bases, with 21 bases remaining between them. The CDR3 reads CASSSGHHEGKTYGYTF. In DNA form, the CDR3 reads TGTGCCAGCAGCTCGGGCCATCACGAGGGAAAGACCTATGGCTACACCTTC.

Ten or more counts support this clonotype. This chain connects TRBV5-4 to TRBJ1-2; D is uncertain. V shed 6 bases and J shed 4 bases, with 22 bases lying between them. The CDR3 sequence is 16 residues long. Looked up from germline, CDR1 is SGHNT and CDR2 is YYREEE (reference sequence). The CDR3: CASTIIVPGKTYGYTF. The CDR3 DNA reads TGTGCCAGCACAATTATCGTACCAGGAAAGACCTATGGCTACACCTTC.

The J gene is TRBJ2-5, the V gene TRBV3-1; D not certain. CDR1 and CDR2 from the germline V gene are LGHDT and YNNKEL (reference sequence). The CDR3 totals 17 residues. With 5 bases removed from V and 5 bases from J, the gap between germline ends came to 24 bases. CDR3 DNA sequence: TGTGCCAGCAGCGTGTCTTGTCCCATTTCTTCCTCTGAGACCCAGTACTTC. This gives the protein CASSVSCPISSSETQYF.

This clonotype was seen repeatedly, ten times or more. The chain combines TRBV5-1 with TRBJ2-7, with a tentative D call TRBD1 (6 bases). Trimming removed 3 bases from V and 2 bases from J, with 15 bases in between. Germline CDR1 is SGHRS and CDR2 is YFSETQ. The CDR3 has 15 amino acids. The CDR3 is CASSSLQGYPYEQYF. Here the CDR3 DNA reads TGCGCCAGCAGCTCACTACAGGGATATCCCTACGAGCAGTACTTC. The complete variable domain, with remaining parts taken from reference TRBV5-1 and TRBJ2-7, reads KAGVTQTPRYLIKTRGQQVTLSCSPISGHRSVSWYQQTPGQGLQFLFEYFSETQRNKGNFPGRFSGRQFSNSRSEMNVSTLELGDSALYLCASSSLQGYPYEQYFGPGTRLTVT.

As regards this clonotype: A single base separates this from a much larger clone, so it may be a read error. This chain's CDR3 is CASSIRDRKTGAFF. CDR3 nucleotides: TGTGCCAGCAGCATCCGGGACAGGAAAACTGGAGCTTTCTTT. J is TRBJ1-1 and V is TRBV7-8; 8 nucleotides match TRBD1. The CDR3 sequence is 14 residues long. Looked up from germline, CDR1 is SGHVS and CDR2 is FQNEAQ.

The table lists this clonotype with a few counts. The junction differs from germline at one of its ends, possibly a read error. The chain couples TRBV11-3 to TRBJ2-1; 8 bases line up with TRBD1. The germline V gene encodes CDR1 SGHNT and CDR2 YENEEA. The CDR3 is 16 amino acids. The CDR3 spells CASSLKKWTGYSEQFF. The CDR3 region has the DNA TGTGCCAGCAGCTTAAAGAAATGGACAGGGTACAGTGAGCAGTTCTTC.

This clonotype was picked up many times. The CDR3 reads CSARAGTNTGELFF. The CDR3 DNA sequence: TGCAGTGCTAGAGCGGGGACCAACACCGGGGAGCTGTTTTTT. The genes are TRBV20-1 and TRBJ2-2, with D possibly being TRBD1 or TRBD2 (5 bases each). Germline loops: CDR1 DFQATT, CDR2 SNEGSKA (reference sequence). This CDR3 contains 14 residues. V shed 1 base and J shed 2 bases, with 8 bases lying between them.

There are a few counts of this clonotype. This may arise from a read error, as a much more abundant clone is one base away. The CDR3, as DNA: TGTGCCAACAGTCGCTTATTGCCTGGAGGCACCGGGGAGCTGTTTTTT. This gives the protein CANSRLLPGGTGELFF. The genes are TRBV11-2 and TRBJ2-2; the D gene is possibly TRBD2 (5 bases). Germline loops: CDR1 SGHAT, CDR2 FQNNGV. The CDR3 has 16 amino acids. The V gene lost 10 bases and the J gene lost 4 bases, with 22 bases spanning the gap.

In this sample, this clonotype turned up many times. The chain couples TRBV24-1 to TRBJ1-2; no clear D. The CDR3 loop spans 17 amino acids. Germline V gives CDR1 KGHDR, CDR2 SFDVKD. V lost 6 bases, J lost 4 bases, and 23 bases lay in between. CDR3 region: CATSSPYSTRKTYGYTF. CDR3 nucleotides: TGTGCCACCAGTTCCCCATATAGTACCAGAAAGACCTATGGCTACACCTTC.

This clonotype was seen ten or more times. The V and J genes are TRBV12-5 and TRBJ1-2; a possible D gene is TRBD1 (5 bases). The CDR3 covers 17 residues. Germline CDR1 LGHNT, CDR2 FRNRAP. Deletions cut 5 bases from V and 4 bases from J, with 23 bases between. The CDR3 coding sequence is TGTGCTAGTGGTGTAACAATTTTGCAGGGAAAGACCTATGGCTACACCTTC. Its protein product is CASGVTILQGKTYGYTF.

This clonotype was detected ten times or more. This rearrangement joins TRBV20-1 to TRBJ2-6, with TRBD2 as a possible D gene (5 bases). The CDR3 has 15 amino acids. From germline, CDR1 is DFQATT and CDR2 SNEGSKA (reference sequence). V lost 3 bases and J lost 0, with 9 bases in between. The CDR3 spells CSARVGLSGANVLTF. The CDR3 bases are TGCAGTGCTAGGGTCGGACTCTCTGGGGCCAACGTCCTGACTTTC.

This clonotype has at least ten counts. DNA for the CDR3: TGTGCCAGCAGCTTGATCCTGGTCGTTAGAAAGACCTATGGCTACACCTTC. It codes for CASSLILVVRKTYGYTF. The chain employs TRBV16 and TRBJ1-2; D unresolved. V was trimmed by 5 bases and J by 4 bases, leaving 23 bases between them. The CDR3 contains 17 residues. CDR1 KGHSY and CDR2 FQNENV come from the germline V gene.